Listed below are T cell receptor beta chains from one sample, sequenced in a study of blood T cell repertoires in COVID-19. TCRdb's table, derived via immunoSEQ multiplex PCR, lists solely in-frame clones and lacks some. Of more than 300,000 clones in the sample, more than 75% were seen once. The specimen was PBMCs or T cells enriched from blood (not recorded which). Receptors originate from a woman between 18 and 29 years old who had recovered from COVID-19. CDR3s include the opening cysteine and the closing phenylalanine or tryptophan. The D gene is left open where the match is weak. Clone sizes are given selectively: once, few, many, or a class where the clone is expanded.

D gene: TRBD1; V gene: TRBV25-1; clone size: once; J gene: TRBJ1-2; CDR3 protein: CASNPRGESHGYTF; CDR3 DNA: TGTGCCAGCAACCCCAGGGGGGAGTCTCATGGCTACACCTTC
D gene: .; V gene: TRBV29-1; clone size: few; J gene: TRBJ1-2; CDR3 protein: CSVPQGTYGYTF; CDR3 DNA: TGCAGCGTTCCACAGGGAACCTATGGCTACACCTTC
D gene: .; V gene: TRBV6-5; clone size: .; J gene: TRBJ1-3; CDR3 protein: CASGAHAGQGNTIYF; CDR3 DNA: TGTGCCAGCGGCGCCCACGCGGGGCAGGGAAACACCATATATTTT
D gene: .; V gene: TRBV6-5; clone size: few; J gene: TRBJ1-1; CDR3 protein: CASSFQGGTEAFF; CDR3 DNA: TGTGCCAGCAGTTTCCAAGGCGGCACTGAAGCTTTCTTT
D gene: TRBD1; V gene: TRBV5-1; clone size: .; J gene: TRBJ2-7; CDR3 protein: CASRTSYDRARHEQYF; CDR3 DNA: TGCGCCAGCAGAACCTCCTACGACAGGGCCCGTCATGAGCAGTACTTC
D gene: TRBD1; V gene: TRBV5-6; clone size: .; J gene: TRBJ1-5; CDR3 protein: CASSYGADRQPQHF; CDR3 DNA: TGTGCCAGCAGCTACGGGGCGGACAGGCAGCCCCAGCATTTT
D gene: TRBD1; V gene: TRBV28; clone size: .; J gene: TRBJ1-2; CDR3 protein: CASSPYGTDLYGYTF; CDR3 DNA: TGTGCCAGCAGCCCTTACGGGACAGATCTCTATGGCTACACCTTC
D gene: TRBD1; V gene: TRBV7-9; clone size: .; J gene: TRBJ1-4; CDR3 protein: CASSPDREKEKLFF; CDR3 DNA: TGTGCCAGCAGCCCGGACAGGGAGAAAGAAAAACTGTTTTTT
D gene: .; V gene: TRBV3-1/TRBV3-2; clone size: once; J gene: TRBJ2-1; CDR3 protein: CASSQHRLSDEQFF; CDR3 DNA: TGTGCCAGCAGCCAACACAGGTTAAGCGATGAGCAGTTCTTC
D gene: TRBD2; V gene: TRBV7-2; clone size: .; J gene: TRBJ2-1; CDR3 protein: CASSWAGTSGGAAQFF; CDR3 DNA: TGTGCCAGCAGCTGGGCGGGGACTAGCGGGGGGGCCGCGCAGTTCTTC
D gene: .; V gene: TRBV18; clone size: .; J gene: TRBJ1-2; CDR3 protein: CASSPSLGAWGYTF; CDR3 DNA: TGTGCCAGCTCCCCATCACTGGGGGCCTGGGGCTACACCTTC
D gene: .; V gene: TRBV6-5; clone size: .; J gene: TRBJ1-3; CDR3 protein: CASRPPGGNTIYF; CDR3 DNA: TGTGCCAGCAGACCCCCGGGGGGAAACACCATATATTTT
D gene: .; V gene: TRBV4-3; clone size: .; J gene: TRBJ2-2; CDR3 protein: CASSLGRGTGELFF; CDR3 DNA: TGCGCCAGCAGTCTAGGTAGGGGCACCGGGGAGCTGTTTTTT
D gene: .; V gene: TRBV5-4; clone size: .; J gene: TRBJ1-6; CDR3 protein: CASSLNSAPLHF; CDR3 DNA: TGTGCCAGCAGCTTGAACTCCGCGCCCCTCCACTTT
D gene: .; V gene: TRBV19; clone size: .; J gene: TRBJ1-6; CDR3 protein: CASSMADSYNSPLHF; CDR3 DNA: TGTGCCAGTAGTATGGCGGACTCCTATAATTCACCCCTCCACTTT
D gene: .; V gene: TRBV3-1/TRBV3-2; clone size: .; J gene: TRBJ1-3; CDR3 protein: CASSQDPLSGNTIYF; CDR3 DNA: TGTGCCAGCAGCCAAGATCCCCTCTCTGGAAACACCATATATTTT
D gene: TRBD1; V gene: TRBV29-1; clone size: .; J gene: TRBJ2-7; CDR3 protein: CSVDSFDRVEQYF; CDR3 DNA: TGCAGCGTTGATAGCTTCGACAGGGTCGAGCAGTACTTC
D gene: .; V gene: TRBV18; clone size: .; J gene: TRBJ1-2; CDR3 protein: CASSEETYGYTF; CDR3 DNA: TGTGCCAGCTCAGAGGAGACGTATGGCTACACCTTC
D gene: TRBD1; V gene: TRBV27; clone size: .; J gene: TRBJ1-2; CDR3 protein: CASRPGQGFYGYTF; CDR3 DNA: TGTGCCAGCAGGCCGGGACAGGGGTTCTATGGCTACACCTTC
D gene: .; V gene: TRBV5-5; clone size: .; J gene: TRBJ1-5; CDR3 protein: CASSFGSGLSNQPQHF; CDR3 DNA: TGTGCCAGCAGCTTTGGCTCCGGACTTAGCAATCAGCCCCAGCATTTT
D gene: .; V gene: TRBV5-1; clone size: .; J gene: TRBJ1-2; CDR3 protein: CASSSQGNVLTFGYTF; CDR3 DNA: TGCGCCAGCAGCAGCCAGGGTAACGTTCTTACGTTTGGCTACACCTTC
D gene: .; V gene: TRBV7-9; clone size: .; J gene: TRBJ1-1; CDR3 protein: CASSFGGQRGTEAFF; CDR3 DNA: TGTGCCAGCAGCTTTGGCGGACAGAGAGGCACTGAAGCTTTCTTT
D gene: .; V gene: TRBV5-4; clone size: .; J gene: TRBJ2-1; CDR3 protein: CASGEVSYNEQFF; CDR3 DNA: TGTGCCAGCGGGGAGGTCTCCTACAATGAGCAGTTCTTC
D gene: .; V gene: TRBV10-1; clone size: .; J gene: TRBJ1-6; CDR3 protein: CASSEVGSPLHF; CDR3 DNA: TGCGCCAGCAGTGAGGTTGGCTCACCCCTCCACTTT
D gene: TRBD2; V gene: TRBV15; clone size: .; J gene: TRBJ2-1; CDR3 protein: CATGVYPGGAYNEQFF; CDR3 DNA: TGTGCCACCGGCGTCTACCCGGGGGGTGCCTACAATGAGCAGTTCTTC
D gene: TRBD1; V gene: TRBV10-3; clone size: .; J gene: TRBJ2-5; CDR3 protein: CAITADRGSGTQYF; CDR3 DNA: TGTGCCATCACCGCGGACAGGGGGAGTGGGACCCAGTACTTC
D gene: TRBD1; V gene: TRBV11-2; clone size: .; J gene: TRBJ1-3; CDR3 protein: CASTSLDRGAPGNTIYF; CDR3 DNA: TGTGCCAGCACCTCACTGGACAGGGGAGCTCCTGGAAACACCATATATTTT
D gene: .; V gene: TRBV12-3/TRBV12-4; clone size: .; J gene: TRBJ1-5; CDR3 protein: CASSLQGGETQHF; CDR3 DNA: TGTGCCAGCAGTTTGCAGGGAGGGGAGACCCAGCATTTT
D gene: .; V gene: TRBV6-5; clone size: .; J gene: TRBJ2-7; CDR3 protein: CASSYSSGPYEQYF; CDR3 DNA: TGTGCCAGCAGTTACTCGTCAGGTCCCTACGAGCAGTACTTC
D gene: .; V gene: TRBV18; clone size: .; J gene: TRBJ2-1; CDR3 protein: CASSPPGRGGNEQFF; CDR3 DNA: TGTGCCAGCTCACCACCGGGTAGGGGGGGCAATGAGCAGTTCTTC
D gene: .; V gene: TRBV29-1; clone size: .; J gene: TRBJ2-5; CDR3 protein: CSVDDMWGVGETQYF; CDR3 DNA: TGCAGCGTTGACGATATGTGGGGAGTCGGTGAGACCCAGTACTTC
D gene: .; V gene: TRBV6-1; clone size: .; J gene: TRBJ1-1; CDR3 protein: CASSDVWLEAFF; CDR3 DNA: TGTGCCAGCAGTGATGTCTGGCTTGAAGCTTTCTTT